The rows below give T cell receptor beta chains drawn from one sample of a study of neoadjuvant anti-PD-1 for oral cavity cancer. Profiled with immunoSEQ multiplex PCR; TCRdb holds only in-frame clones, not every one. The top ten clones hold about 8% of a sample with 5,000 or so clones, almost 60% of them seen once. Sequenced here: tumor tissue, sampled before nivolumab (anti-PD-1) treatment. All receptors derive from a person aged 35-79 years with oral cavity squamous cell carcinoma. The CDR3 runs from the conserved cysteine through the conserved F or W. D genes are given only for firm matches. The size field is filled for only some rows; it gives once, few, many or a size class.

J gene	V gene	D gene	clone size	CDR3 DNA	CDR3 protein
TRBJ1-1	TRBV7-9	TRBD1	NA	TGTGCCAGCAGCCCCACAGGGGTGGGCACTGAAGCTTTCTTT	CASSPTGVGTEAFF
TRBJ2-2	TRBV6-5	NA	NA	TGTGCCAGCAGTTTCACGGGGGCGGGCGGGGAGCTGTTTTTT	CASSFTGAGGELFF
TRBJ1-2	TRBV10-1	TRBD1	few	TGCGCCAGCAGAAACAGGGGTTACTATGGCTACACCTTC	CASRNRGYYGYTF
TRBJ1-2	TRBV13	TRBD1	NA	TGTGCCAGCAGCCCCCGGACAGGGTCTTCGTCTGGCTACACCTTC	CASSPRTGSSSGYTF
TRBJ2-7	TRBV2	TRBD2	NA	TGTGCCAGCACCCTAAGACTAGCGGGAGAGGGAGAGCAGTACTTC	CASTLRLAGEGEQYF
TRBJ2-3	TRBV2	TRBD1	few	TGTGCCAGCAGAGGACAGGGGGCAGATACGCAGTATTTT	CASRGQGADTQYF
TRBJ2-7	TRBV28	NA	NA	TGTGCCAGCAGTTTAGCAGGCTACGAGCAGTACTTC	CASSLAGYEQYF
TRBJ2-7	TRBV5-1	NA	few	TGCGCCAGCAGCTTAGGCGGCGACTACGAGCAGTACTTC	CASSLGGDYEQYF
TRBJ1-2	TRBV19	NA	few	TGTGCCAGTAGCCCTCGGGGCAACTATGGCTACACCTTC	CASSPRGNYGYTF
TRBJ2-7	TRBV6-6	TRBD2	NA	TGTGCCAGCAGTTCCTGGACTAGCGGGTACGAGCAGTACTTC	CASSSWTSGYEQYF
TRBJ1-3	TRBV5-1	NA	few	TGCGCCAGCAGCTTGGGTGGGGCAGGCACTGGAAACACCATATATTTT	CASSLGGAGTGNTIYF
TRBJ1-5	TRBV27	NA	NA	TGTGCCAGCAGTCAAAATAGCAATCAGCCCCAGCATTTT	CASSQNSNQPQHF
TRBJ1-2	TRBV11-1	NA	NA	TGTGCCAGCAGCCTGCAGGGAGACTATGGCTACACCTTC	CASSLQGDYGYTF
TRBJ2-2	TRBV1	NA	NA	TGCACCAGCAGCCATCCCGGGACGGCGAACACCGGGGAGCTGTTTTTT	CTSSHPGTANTGELFF
TRBJ2-3	TRBV7-3	TRBD2	once	TGTGCCAGCAGCTTACAAGCGGGGGGCCGAGATACGCAGTATTTT	CASSLQAGGRDTQYF
TRBJ2-5	TRBV23-1	NA	few	TGCGCCAGCACCCAGACAGACCAAGAGACCCAGTACTTC	CASTQTDQETQYF
TRBJ1-1	TRBV6-6	NA	NA	TGTGCCAGCAGTCCCATGGTCACTGAAGCTTTCTTT	CASSPMVTEAFF
TRBJ2-7	TRBV4-1	TRBD2	few	TGCGCCAGCAGCCAAGTGCACGGGAGGCCCGCCTACGAGCAGTACTTC	CASSQVHGRPAYEQYF
TRBJ1-1	TRBV6-6	NA	NA	TGTGCCAGCAGTTTAGGCGAGAGAGAAGCTTTCTTT	CASSLGEREAFF
TRBJ2-1	TRBV15	NA	few	TGTGCCACCAGCAGAGATGTAGGACTGAGGGAGCAGTTCTTC	CATSRDVGLREQFF
TRBJ1-1	TRBV6-5	NA	NA	TGTGCCAGCAGTTACCATGCAGGGCCGTCGGCTGAAGCTTTCTTT	CASSYHAGPSAEAFF
TRBJ1-2	TRBV5-8	TRBD1	NA	TGTGCCAGCAGCCCCGGGACAGGAGCCTATGGCTACACCTTC	CASSPGTGAYGYTF
TRBJ2-3	TRBV5-4	TRBD1	NA	TGTGCCAGCAGCTTGGGACAGGGGGTCCTTCGGGAAGATACGCAGTATTTT	CASSLGQGVLREDTQYF
TRBJ2-3	TRBV19	TRBD2	few	TGTGCCAGTAGTCATAACCCTAGCGGGGGGGCCGATACGCAGTATTTT	CASSHNPSGGADTQYF
TRBJ2-3	TRBV6-4	TRBD1	NA	TGTGCCAGCAGGGGACAGGGTGACACAGATACGCAGTATTTT	CASRGQGDTDTQYF
TRBJ1-2	TRBV21-1	NA	NA	TGTGCCAGCAGCAAATTGCAGGGATACTATGGCTACACCTTC	CASSKLQGYYGYTF
TRBJ1-2	TRBV7-9	NA	NA	TGTGCCAGCAGCCGATCTAGTGGGACCTCATCCCCCGGCTACACCTTC	CASSRSSGTSSPGYTF
TRBJ2-7	TRBV6-6	NA	once	TGTGCCAGCAGTTCCGGCGCTGGGATCTCCTACGAGCAGTACTTC	CASSSGAGISYEQYF
TRBJ2-5	TRBV9	TRBD2	NA	TGTGCCAGCAGCGTAGAACGGACTAGCGGGAGAGAGACCCAGTACTTC	CASSVERTSGRETQYF
TRBJ2-1	TRBV4-1	TRBD2	few	TGCGCCAGCAGCCAAGAAGTAACGCTAGCGGCCCTCAATGAGCAGTTCTTC	CASSQEVTLAALNEQFF
TRBJ2-3	TRBV4-1	TRBD2	few	TGCGCCAGCAGCCTGCAACCGACTAGCGACACTAGCACAGATACGCAGTATTTT	CASSLQPTSDTSTDTQYF
TRBJ1-1	TRBV12-5	NA	NA	TGTGCTAGTGGTTTCCCTGAGTGGCTCACTGAAGCTTTCTTT	CASGFPEWLTEAFF
TRBJ2-5	TRBV15	NA	NA	TGTGCCACCAGCAGAGTAGGGATAACGGGGGACAGCACCCAGTACTTC	CATSRVGITGDSTQYF
TRBJ1-2	TRBV9	NA	NA	TGTGCCAGCACCGTGGACCTTAACTATGGCTACACCTTC	CASTVDLNYGYTF
TRBJ1-1	TRBV19	TRBD1	few	TGTGCCAGTAGACAGGGGGTCAAGAACACTGAAGCTTTCTTT	CASRQGVKNTEAFF
TRBJ2-2	TRBV10-1	TRBD2	NA	TGCGCCAGCAGTGGACTAGCGACAACCGGGGAGCTGTTTTTT	CASSGLATTGELFF
TRBJ1-4	TRBV2	NA	NA	TGTGCCAGCACGACTTCCGGGGCCTTTAATGAAAAACTGTTTTTT	CASTTSGAFNEKLFF
TRBJ2-1	TRBV28	TRBD2	NA	TGTGCCAGCAGTGGTCGGGGGGTCTATGAGCAGTTCTTC	CASSGRGVYEQFF
TRBJ2-3	TRBV5-6	NA	once	TGTGCCAGCAGCTTCGGCCCCTTTCCAGATACGCAGTATTTT	CASSFGPFPDTQYF
TRBJ1-2	TRBV18	NA	NA	TGTGCCAGCTCTGACCTGGCAGGGAACTATGGCTACACCTTC	CASSDLAGNYGYTF
TRBJ2-5	TRBV27	NA	few	TGTGCCAGCAGTCTAGACTCCCAAGAGACCCAGTACTTC	CASSLDSQETQYF
TRBJ2-3	TRBV4-2	NA	few	TGTGCCAGCAGCCAAGAGGGCGTTGGGGGCCGGGGAGATACGCAGTATTTT	CASSQEGVGGRGDTQYF
TRBJ2-5	TRBV9	NA	few	TGTGCCAGCAGCGTATCCCAGGAAGAGACCCAGTACTTC	CASSVSQEETQYF
TRBJ2-2	TRBV5-4	NA	NA	TGTGCCAGCAGCTCCGGGACGGTGAACACCGGGGAGCTGTTTTTT	CASSSGTVNTGELFF
TRBJ1-2	TRBV6-5	NA	NA	TGTGCCAGCAGCCCCGGGACAACTAACTATGGCTACACCTTC	CASSPGTTNYGYTF